A selection of T cell receptor beta chains follows, all from one sample in a study of metastatic and nonmetastatic thyroid tumors. TCRdb reprocessed the PCR reads using MiXCR. This sample carries approximately 10,000 clones, under 25% of them seen once, and the ten largest clones take about a sixth. Material: adjacent normal tissue. The receptors derive from a female donor with papillary thyroid cancer or a benign thyroid nodule (not recorded which). Some clones in this sample may be carry-over from other donors' samples. Each CDR3 is given with its conserved first and last residue. The D gene is left open where the match is weak. The listing skips clone size in some rows; elsewhere it reads once, few, many or a size class.

d_call | cdr3_length | j_call | clone_size | v_call | cdr3_aa | cdr3_nt
- | 14 | TRBJ2-7 | medium-sized | TRBV6-1 | CASSARGEGYEQYF | TGTGCCAGCAGTGCCAGGGGTGAGGGCTACGAGCAGTACTTC
- | 14 | TRBJ1-4 | - | TRBV5-8 | CASSYSPTNEKLFF | TGTGCCAGCAGTTACAGCCCAACTAATGAAAAACTGTTTTTT
- | 13 | TRBJ2-3 | - | TRBV20-1 | CSARQDGTDTQYF | TGCAGTGCCAGACAAGATGGCACAGATACGCAGTATTTT
TRBD2 | 14 | TRBJ2-7 | medium-sized | TRBV7-2 | CASSLGGGGAEQYF | TGTGCCAGCAGCTTAGGGGGCGGGGGGGCCGAGCAGTACTTC
- | 16 | TRBJ1-6 | - | TRBV11-2 | CASSFGTSSYNSPLHF | TGTGCCAGCAGCTTCGGTACGAGCTCCTATAATTCACCCCTCCACTTT
TRBD1 | 15 | TRBJ1-4 | medium-sized | TRBV12-3/TRBV12-4 | CASREGQGINEKLFF | TGTGCCAGCAGAGAAGGACAGGGGATTAATGAAAAACTGTTTTTT
- | 15 | TRBJ2-2 | many | TRBV11-3 | CASSLAGPTTGELFF | TGTGCCAGCAGCTTAGCAGGGCCGACCACCGGGGAGCTGTTTTTT
- | 12 | TRBJ2-7 | few | TRBV6-1 | CASSSGAYEQYF | TGTGCCAGCAGTTCTGGAGCATACGAGCAGTACTTC
TRBD2 | 15 | TRBJ2-1 | medium-sized | TRBV6-1 | CASRFSGVSYNEQFF | TGTGCCAGCAGGTTTAGCGGGGTCTCCTACAATGAGCAGTTCTTC
- | 12 | TRBJ2-1 | medium-sized | TRBV27 | CASSPTGYEQFF | TGTGCCAGCAGCCCGACAGGTTATGAGCAGTTCTTC
- | 15 | TRBJ2-7 | - | TRBV5-4 | CASSLGNREAYEQYF | TGTGCCAGCAGCTTGGGGAACAGGGAGGCCTACGAGCAGTACTTC
TRBD1 | 13 | TRBJ1-1 | medium-sized | TRBV6-1 | CASSLDRLLGAFF | TGTGCCAGCAGCCTGGACAGGCTGTTAGGTGCTTTCTTT
- | 14 | TRBJ1-6 | medium-sized | TRBV6-1 | CASSTREDNSPLHF | TGTGCCAGCAGCACGAGAGAAGATAATTCACCCCTCCACTTT
TRBD2 | 15 | TRBJ2-1 | - | TRBV5-1 | CTSSFVAGGLNEQFF | TGCACCAGCAGCTTTGTAGCGGGAGGCCTCAATGAGCAGTTCTTC
- | 14 | TRBJ2-7 | medium-sized | TRBV11-2 | CASSRRGTQSEQYF | TGTGCCAGCAGCCGACGCGGGACTCAATCAGAGCAGTACTTC
- | 13 | TRBJ2-1 | - | TRBV5-1 | CASSPGGTNEQFF | TGCGCCAGCAGCCCAGGTGGTACAAATGAGCAGTTCTTC
- | 14 | TRBJ2-5 | - | TRBV20-1 | CSFGAGAYQETQYF | TGCAGTTTCGGAGCTGGGGCTTATCAAGAGACCCAGTACTTC
- | 13 | TRBJ2-1 | many | TRBV5-4 | CASTSPGDNEQFF | TGTGCCAGCACAAGTCCCGGAGACAATGAGCAGTTCTTC
- | 16 | TRBJ2-1 | - | TRBV5-2 | CASNVLAGPASDEQFF | TGTGCCAGCAACGTACTAGCGGGGCCCGCTTCGGATGAGCAGTTCTTC
TRBD2 | 16 | TRBJ2-7 | many | TRBV20-1 | CSARKGLAGESYEQYF | TGCAGTGCTAGAAAGGGACTAGCGGGAGAATCCTACGAGCAGTACTTC
- | 13 | TRBJ1-1 | many | TRBV10-2 | CASSRQGLGEAFF | TGCGCCAGCAGTAGACAAGGCCTCGGTGAAGCTTTCTTT
TRBD1 | 14 | TRBJ2-5 | - | TRBV6-6 | CASSYSRGLETQYF | TGTGCCAGCAGTTATAGTAGGGGGCTGGAGACCCAGTACTTC
TRBD1 | 15 | TRBJ2-7 | - | TRBV19 | CASSGRTGGFYEQYF | TGTGCCAGTAGTGGACGGACAGGGGGTTTTTACGAGCAGTACTTC
- | 14 | TRBJ2-7 | once | TRBV7-2 | CASSYTRPDYEQYF | TGTGCCAGCAGCTACACAAGGCCCGACTACGAGCAGTACTTC
- | 13 | TRBJ1-6 | medium-sized | TRBV6-1 | CASSRDNNSPLHF | TGTGCCAGCAGTCGGGACAATAATTCACCCCTCCACTTT
- | 18 | TRBJ1-5 | many | TRBV7-8 | CASSYQKPWRGFNQPQHF | TGTGCCAGCAGCTACCAAAAGCCGTGGAGGGGGTTCAATCAGCCCCAGCATTTT
- | 11 | TRBJ2-1 | - | TRBV6-2/TRBV6-3 | CASSGSYEQFF | TGTGCCAGCAGTGGATCCTATGAGCAGTTCTTC
- | 20 | TRBJ1-3 | - | TRBV6-2/TRBV6-3 | CASSYSEGARNFYPGNTIYF | TGTGCCAGCAGTTACTCGGAGGGAGCCCGAAATTTTTACCCTGGAAACACCATATATTTT